The entry that follows covers one T cell receptor (beta chain) sequence. Its cognate antigen is unknown. Measured with immunoSEQ multiplex PCR; TCRdb has only the in-frame clones, and not every one. The table has fewer than 50,000 clones, roughly 80% seen once. This specimen comes from a study of T cells in localized non-small cell lung cancer. Findings and limits, study-wide: Uninvolved nearby lung showed the greatest T cell clonality, exceeding that found in tumor. Longer survival (overall) was linked to higher T cell density in blood.

The sequences come from PBMCs, collected before any cancer treatment. The clonotype was recovered from a man aged 35 to 69 with stage II lung adenocarcinoma.

The DNA for the CDR3 is TGTGCCAGCAGTTGGGGTGACGAGCAGTACTTC. Translated, it gives CASSWGDEQYF. The chain employs TRBV28 and TRBJ2-5; no definite D call. Gene TRBJ2-7 matches the end of the DNA better, so the J call may be wrong. Germline V gene data show CDR1 as MDHEN and CDR2 as SYDVKM. This CDR3 region has 11 residues.